This T cell receptor (beta chain) was found in a study of T cell responses to AZD1222 COVID-19 vaccine. Notes on the study in general: Among spike-specific TCRs, nearly half reportedly target unmutated variant regions. Receipt of two AZD1222 doses was followed by a rise in Spike-specific TCR breadth and depth. A mostly white British donor set with more females was recruited, and clonal diversity was possibly underestimated.

In regard to this clone: Antigen specificity is unknown.

The assay was immunoSEQ multiplex PCR, and TCRdb's table has in-frame clones only and misses some. The sample carries approximately 110,000 clones, roughly 90% recorded once. The CDR3 is made up of 17 amino acids. V shed 3 bases and J 1 base; nucleotides not matched to a gene: 10. Germline lookup yields CDR1 MDHEN and CDR2 SYDVKM. The sequences come from peripheral blood, collected on day 0 of AZD1222 vaccination. The clonotype originates from an adult in good health. The V gene is TRBV28, the J gene TRBJ2-7, with TRBD2 matching 9 bases. The CDR3 loop reads CASSFRVAGASSYEQYF. The CDR3 DNA reads as TGTGCCAGCAGTTTCCGCGTAGCGGGAGCATCTTCCTACGAGCAGTACTTC.